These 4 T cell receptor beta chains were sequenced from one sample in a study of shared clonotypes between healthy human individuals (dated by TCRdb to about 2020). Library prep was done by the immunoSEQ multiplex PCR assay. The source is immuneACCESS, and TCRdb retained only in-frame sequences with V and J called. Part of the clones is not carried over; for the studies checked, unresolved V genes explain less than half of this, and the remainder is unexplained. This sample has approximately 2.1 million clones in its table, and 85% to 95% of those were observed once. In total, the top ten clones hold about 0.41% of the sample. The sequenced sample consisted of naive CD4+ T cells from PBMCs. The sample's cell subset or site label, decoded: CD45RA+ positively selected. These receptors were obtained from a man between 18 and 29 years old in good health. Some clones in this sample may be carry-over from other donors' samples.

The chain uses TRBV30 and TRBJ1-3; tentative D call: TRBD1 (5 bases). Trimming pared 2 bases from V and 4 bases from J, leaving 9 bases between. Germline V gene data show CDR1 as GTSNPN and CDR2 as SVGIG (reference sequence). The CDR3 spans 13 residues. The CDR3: CAWSSGIGNTIYF. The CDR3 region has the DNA TGTGCCTGGAGTTCAGGGATCGGAAACACCATATATTTT.

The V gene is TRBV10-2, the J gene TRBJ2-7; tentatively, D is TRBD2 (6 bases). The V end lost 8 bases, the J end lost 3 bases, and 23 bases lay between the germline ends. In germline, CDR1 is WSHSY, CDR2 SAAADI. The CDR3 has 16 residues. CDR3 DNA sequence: TGCGCCAGCTGGGGGAGGTTTGAGGAACCCTTCTACGAGCAGTACTTC. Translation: CASWGRFEEPFYEQYF.

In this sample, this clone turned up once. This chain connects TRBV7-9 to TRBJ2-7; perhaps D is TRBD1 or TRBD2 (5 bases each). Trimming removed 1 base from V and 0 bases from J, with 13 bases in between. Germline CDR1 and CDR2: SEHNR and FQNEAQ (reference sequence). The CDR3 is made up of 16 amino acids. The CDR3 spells CASSLDGTRASYEQYF. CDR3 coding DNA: TGTGCCAGCAGCTTAGATGGGACCCGGGCCTCCTACGAGCAGTACTTC.

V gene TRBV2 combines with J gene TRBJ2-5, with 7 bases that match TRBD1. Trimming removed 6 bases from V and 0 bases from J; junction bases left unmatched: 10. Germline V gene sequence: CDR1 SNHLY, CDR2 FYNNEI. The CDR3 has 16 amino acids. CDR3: CASSWTGDRDQETQYF. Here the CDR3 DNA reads TGTGCCAGCAGCTGGACAGGAGACAGGGACCAAGAGACCCAGTACTTC. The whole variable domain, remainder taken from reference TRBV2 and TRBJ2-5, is EPEVTQTPSHQVTQMGQEVILRCVPISNHLYFYWYRQILGQKVEFLVSFYNNEISEKSEIFDDQFSVERPDGSNFTLKIRSTKLEDSAMYFCASSWTGDRDQETQYFGPGTRLLVL.